This T cell receptor beta chain appears in the sequencing data of a study of cytomegalovirus exposure and HLA in healthy donors. With 2 bases removed from V and 6 bases from J, the gap between germline ends came to 11 bases. The CDR3 is 14 amino acids. Germline CDR1 MDHEN, CDR2 SYDVKM. The PCR used 60 Vbeta and 13 Jbeta primers. Profiled with immunoSEQ multiplex PCR; TCRdb holds only in-frame clones, not every one. The sample lists tens of thousands of clones; 70% to 80% were seen once. Study-level points and caveats: A later analysis reportedly identified an Asian-associated ancestry cluster as carrying fewer N-insertions than the approximately 670-donor mean.

For this clone: The antigen is unknown.

This clonotype originated in a woman in her forties in good health and CMV-seropositive. The chain uses TRBV28 and TRBJ1-5; the D gene is possibly TRBD1 (5 bases). Sequences were obtained from PBMCs. CDR3 nucleotide sequence: TGTGCCAGCAGTTTAGGTCGAAGGGGTCAGCCCCAGCATTTT. Amino acid sequence: CASSLGRRGQPQHF.